These T cell receptor beta chains were read from a single sample in a study of blood T cell repertoires in COVID-19. Libraries were prepared by immunoSEQ multiplex PCR; TCRdb keeps only in-frame clonotypes and omits some of them. The sample holds fewer than 300,000 clones, 75% to 85% seen once. The sample was peripheral blood. The receptors originated from a man in his forties or fifties with active or convalescent COVID-19. The CDR3 runs from the conserved cysteine through the conserved F or W. A D gene is named only where the DNA matches it firmly. A clone size is listed for some rows: how often the clone was seen (once, few, many), or a class if it is expanded.

cdr3_aa cdr3_nt d_call clone_size j_call v_call
CASMRGQGYSNQPQHF TGTGCCAGTATGCGTGGGCAGGGGTATAGCAATCAGCCCCAGCATTTT - - TRBJ1-5 TRBV19
CASGQGGNQPQHF TGTGCCAGTGGACAGGGGGGTAATCAGCCCCAGCATTTT TRBD1 - TRBJ1-5 TRBV19
CAWTGGRRSGGEKLFF TGTGCCTGGACAGGCGGGCGCAGGAGTGGTGGTGAAAAACTGTTTTTT - once TRBJ1-4 TRBV30
CASSRQGPSTEAFF TGTGCCAGCAGCAGACAGGGCCCTAGCACTGAAGCTTTCTTT TRBD1 - TRBJ1-1 TRBV2
CASSLGQLQETQYF TGTGCCAGCAGTTTGGGACAGCTCCAAGAGACCCAGTACTTC TRBD1 - TRBJ2-5 TRBV2
CATSDLAGGYTF TGTGCCACCAGTGATTTGGCAGGTGGCTACACCTTC - - TRBJ1-2 TRBV24-1
CASSIAGFSYNEQFF TGCGCCAGCAGCATAGCGGGGTTCTCCTACAATGAGCAGTTCTTC TRBD2 - TRBJ2-1 TRBV5-1
CARGTQKDGYGYTF TGTGCCAGGGGGACTCAAAAGGATGGCTATGGCTACACCTTC - - TRBJ1-2 TRBV9
CASSLRGRFGMQETQYF TGTGCCAGCAGCTTACGTGGGAGATTTGGAATGCAAGAGACCCAGTACTTC - - TRBJ2-5 TRBV7-8
CASSHTVDSGRLRTGELFF TGCGCCAGCAGCCATACCGTGGATAGCGGCCGCCTCAGAACCGGGGAGCTGTTTTTT - - TRBJ2-2 TRBV4-3
CASEGTRKFF TGTGCCAGCGAGGGGACTAGAAAGTTCTTC TRBD2 - TRBJ2-1 TRBV7-6
CGQGRGEKLFF TGTGGTCAGGGAAGGGGTGAAAAACTGTTTTTT - - TRBJ1-4 TRBV19
CSASYRFRGGYNEQFF TGCAGTGCTAGTTACCGGTTTCGGGGAGGATACAATGAGCAGTTCTTC - - TRBJ2-1 TRBV20-1
CASSIGTGVYGYTF TGTGCCAGCAGTATCGGGACAGGGGTCTATGGCTACACCTTC TRBD1 - TRBJ1-2 TRBV27
CASSLGQRNSPLHF TGTGCCAGCTCACTGGGACAGAGGAATTCACCCCTCCACTTT TRBD1 - TRBJ1-6 TRBV18
CASSQEIQAASYEQYF TGTGCCAGCAGCCAAGAGATCCAGGCAGCCTCCTACGAGCAGTACTTC - few TRBJ2-7 TRBV3-1/TRBV3-2
CASSNQDRRDTGELFF TGTGCCAGCAGCAACCAGGACAGAAGAGACACCGGGGAGCTGTTTTTT - - TRBJ2-2 TRBV21-1
CASSFRPGQGVSEQYF TGTGCCAGCAGTTTTCGGCCGGGACAGGGGGTTTCCGAGCAGTACTTC TRBD1 - TRBJ2-7 TRBV6-5
CASSHGQGFPQHF TGTGCCAGCAGCCACGGACAGGGGTTCCCCCAGCATTTT TRBD1 - TRBJ1-5 TRBV3-1/TRBV3-2
CASSQAGREPPDTQYF TGTGCCAGCAGCCAAGCCGGCCGGGAGCCCCCAGATACGCAGTATTTT - - TRBJ2-3 TRBV4-2
CAWSPLHRMVLGRCIEKLFF TGTGCCTGGAGTCCCCTCCATAGGATGGTATTGGGCAGGTGCATCGAAAAACTGTTTTTT - - TRBJ1-4 TRBV30
CATSDITGGSDTQYF TGTGCCACCAGTGATATAACAGGGGGCTCAGATACGCAGTATTTT TRBD1 - TRBJ2-3 TRBV24-1
CASSLSPPSGRTDTQYF TGTGCCAGCTCACTCTCCCCTCCCAGCGGGAGAACAGATACGCAGTATTTT TRBD2 - TRBJ2-3 TRBV18
CASSLNRAQPQETQYF TGTGCCAGCAGCCTAAACAGGGCCCAACCCCAAGAGACCCAGTACTTC - - TRBJ2-5 TRBV7-2
CASSRTPGLPNQETQYF TGTGCCAGCAGCCGTACGCCGGGACTCCCCAACCAAGAGACCCAGTACTTC - - TRBJ2-5 TRBV14
CASSQEVGAGSTGELFF TGTGCCAGCAGCCAAGAGGTTGGGGCAGGGTCCACCGGGGAGCTGTTTTTT - once TRBJ2-2 TRBV14